The TCR beta chain under discussion was sequenced for a study of post-analysis software for immune sequencing data. Looking at the study overall: In terms of disease course, relapsing-remitting, secondary progressive and progressive-relapsing multiple sclerosis were included. Whole-study results and caveats: Compared with controls, patients showed significantly lower normalized Chao1 diversity. Higher frequency in patients than in controls was seen for about 5 TRBV segments, with TRBV5-6, TRBV5-1 and TRBV20-1 among them. Batch-mates among the samples co-clustered strongly by F measure.

CDR3 length equals 14 residues. Germline V gene lookup returns CDR1 SGDLS and CDR2 YYNGEE. To note about this clonotype: Its antigen remains unknown. A read error may explain this, as a much larger clone is one base away.

Unique molecular identifiers were present in the TCR beta cDNA libraries. Between about 0.85 and 11 million T cells gave rise to some 470,000 cDNA molecules. TCRdb re-called the PCR reads with MiXCR, one entry per CDR3 protein. This repertoire shows hundreds of thousands of distinct CDR3 sequences, just under 30% found once; its top ten account for 0.5% to 0.6%. This TCR was sampled from a girl aged 10-17 years with multiple sclerosis. Sequenced input: blood. The chain links TRBV9 to TRBJ2-7, with TRBD2 identical over 11 bases. The DNA for the CDR3 is TGTGCCAGCAGCGTAGCTAGCGGGGGGTACGAGCGGTACTTC. Protein product: CASSVASGGYERYF. The whole variable domain, remainder taken from reference TRBV9 and TRBJ2-7, is DSGVTQTPKHLITATGQRVTLRCSPRSGDLSVYWYQQSLDQGLQFLIQYYNGEERAKGNILERFSAQQFPDLHSELNLSSLELGDSALYFCASSVASGGYERYFGPGTRLTVT.